This entry is about one T cell receptor beta chain. Its antigen is unknown. Each of the donors was a healthy adult who was HIV-negative and had not had a recent acute infection or vaccination. The method was immunoSEQ multiplex PCR; TCRdb's version includes in-frame clones alone and lacks a portion of them. Here the sample spans about 1 million clones, around 78% being singletons. This sample was taken from a study of shared clonotypes between healthy human individuals. Study context: CD8 memory received one plate per donor, CD8 naive two, CD4 memory three and CD4 naive three. Study-level results: Memory subsets generally showed lower estimated richness than naive subsets. Generation probabilities of non-shared clonotypes were lower (relative to those shared by all four donors).

The receptor was derived from a man between 18 and 35 years old in good health. Some clones in this sample may be carry-over from other donors' samples. Material: memory CD4+ T cells from PBMCs. The subset denotes: CD45RA-negative fraction.

CDR3: CATRDRGNEKLFF. DNA of the CDR3: TGTGCCACCCGGGACAGGGGAAACGAAAAACTGTTTTTT. The chain has TRBV7-9 and TRBJ1-4; 10 nucleotides align to TRBD1. The CDR3 covers 13 residues. The germline V gene encodes CDR1 SEHNR and CDR2 FQNEAQ (reference sequence). The V gene end was trimmed by 10 bases and the J gene end by 8 bases; junction bases not matched to a gene: 7.